This record concerns one T cell receptor beta chain sequence. Its antigen remains unidentified. Profiled with immunoSEQ multiplex PCR; TCRdb holds only in-frame clones, not every one. The sample includes 3,000 to 3,500 clones, more than 65% seen only once; the top ten take approximately 21%. These data originate in a study of T cells after posttransplantation cyclophosphamide. Notes on the study in general: Donor CD8+ memory clones often dominated recipient blood repertoires at later times.

CDR3 length equals 15 residues. The V gene lost 3 bases and the J gene lost 7 bases, with 16 bases spanning the gap. Germline CDR1 and CDR2: LGHNA and YSLEER. This clonotype originated in a woman aged 60-70 years in good health, CMV-negative, and a related stem cell transplant donor. The sequencing sample was made of CD8+ T cells sorted from bone marrow. The V and J genes are TRBV4-3 and TRBJ2-1, with a possible D match to TRBD1 (5 bases). CDR3 protein: CASSHYLGVKNEQFF. The CDR3 coding sequence is TGCGCCAGCAGCCACTATCTAGGGGTCAAAAATGAGCAGTTCTTC.